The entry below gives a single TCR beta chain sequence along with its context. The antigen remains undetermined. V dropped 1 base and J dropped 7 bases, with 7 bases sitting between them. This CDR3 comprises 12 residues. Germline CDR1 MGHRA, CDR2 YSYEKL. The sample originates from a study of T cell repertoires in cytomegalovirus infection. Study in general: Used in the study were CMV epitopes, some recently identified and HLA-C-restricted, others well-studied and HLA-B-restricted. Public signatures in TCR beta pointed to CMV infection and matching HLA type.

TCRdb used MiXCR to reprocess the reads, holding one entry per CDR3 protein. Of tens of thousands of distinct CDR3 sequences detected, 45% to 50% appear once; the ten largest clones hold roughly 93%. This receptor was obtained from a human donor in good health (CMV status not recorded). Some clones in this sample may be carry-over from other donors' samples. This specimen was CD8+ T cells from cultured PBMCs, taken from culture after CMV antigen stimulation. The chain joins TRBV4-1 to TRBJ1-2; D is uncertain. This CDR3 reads CASSQGEAGYTF. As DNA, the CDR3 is TGCGCCAGCAGCCAAGGAGAGGCTGGCTACACCTTC.